The rows below give T cell receptor beta chains drawn from one sample of a study of blood T cell repertoires in COVID-19. The table came from immunoSEQ multiplex PCR; TCRdb's copy has only in-frame clones and leaves some out. The sample carries 85,000 to 120,000 clones, roughly 84% recorded once. Sequenced input: peripheral blood. These receptors were obtained from a human donor in a cohort sampled during active COVID-19. CDR3s include the opening cysteine and the closing phenylalanine or tryptophan. Each record gives: clone size, D gene, V gene, J gene, CDR3 protein, CDR3 DNA. A D gene is named only where the DNA matches it firmly. Clone size is shown for a subset of rows, as once, few, many or a class of expanded clone.

>NA|NA|TRBV5-1|TRBJ1-1
CASSPSGGTTEAFF
TGCGCCAGCAGCCCAAGTGGAGGGACCACTGAAGCTTTCTTT
>NA|TRBD1|TRBV28|TRBJ1-5
CASQTGGQPQHF
TGTGCCAGCCAAACAGGGGGACAGCCCCAGCATTTT
>NA|NA|TRBV19|TRBJ1-2
CASSTSQVLYGYTF
TGTGCCAGTAGTACCTCCCAGGTACTCTATGGCTACACCTTC
>NA|NA|TRBV19|TRBJ2-2
CASSRQGTSNTGELFF
TGTGCCAGTTCAAGGCAGGGAACATCGAACACCGGGGAGCTGTTTTTT
>few|NA|TRBV6-5|TRBJ2-7
CASSYSVQGFVYEQYF
TGTGCCAGCAGTTACTCGGTCCAGGGGTTTGTTTACGAGCAGTACTTC
>NA|NA|TRBV12-3/TRBV12-4|TRBJ1-2
CASTAGLGYGYTF
TGTGCCAGCACGGCGGGGCTAGGCTATGGCTACACCTTC
>NA|NA|TRBV5-8|TRBJ1-6
CASSFGRGSSPLHF
TGTGCCAGCAGCTTCGGCCGGGGGAGTTCACCCCTCCACTTT
>NA|TRBD1|TRBV15|TRBJ1-4
CATSRGTEIEKLFF
TGTGCCACCAGCAGGGGGACAGAAATCGAGAAACTGTTTTTT
>once|TRBD2|TRBV6-2/TRBV6-3|TRBJ2-2
CASRYLFLAGGGTGELFF
TGTGCCAGCAGGTACCTTTTCCTAGCGGGGGGCGGAACCGGGGAGCTGTTTTTT
>NA|TRBD2|TRBV6-6|TRBJ2-3
CASSSLAGGTDTQYF
TGTGCCAGCAGTTCCTTGGCGGGGGGAACAGATACGCAGTATTTT
>few|TRBD1|TRBV28|TRBJ1-2
CASGDRANYGYTF
TGTGCCAGCGGGGACAGAGCTAACTATGGCTACACCTTC
>NA|TRBD1|TRBV12-3/TRBV12-4|TRBJ1-2
CASSKTGYGYTF
TGTGCCAGCAGCAAGACAGGGTATGGCTACACCTTC
>NA|TRBD1|TRBV27|TRBJ2-3
CASRFNRGADTQYF
TGTGCCAGCAGGTTCAACAGGGGGGCAGATACGCAGTATTTT
>few|NA|TRBV2|TRBJ1-1
CASSADMNTEAFF
TGTGCCAGCAGTGCAGACATGAACACTGAAGCTTTCTTT
>once|TRBD1|TRBV9|TRBJ1-1
CASSAGTGNTEAFF
TGTGCCAGCAGCGCCGGGACAGGGAACACTGAAGCTTTCTTT
>few|NA|TRBV19|TRBJ1-2
CASSIEWGGGYTF
TGTGCCAGTAGTATAGAATGGGGAGGCGGCTACACCTTC
>once|TRBD1|TRBV10-1|TRBJ1-4
CASIKPGQGGEKLFF
TGCGCCAGCATCAAACCGGGACAGGGAGGGGAAAAACTGTTTTTT
>NA|TRBD1|TRBV7-2|TRBJ2-7
CASSLAVQGANEQYF
TGTGCCAGCAGCTTAGCGGTTCAGGGGGCTAACGAGCAGTACTTC
>NA|TRBD1|TRBV3-1/TRBV3-2|TRBJ2-5
CASSQQQGNQETQYF
TGTGCCAGCAGCCAACAACAGGGGAACCAAGAGACCCAGTACTTC
>NA|NA|TRBV28|TRBJ1-1
CASSLRQMHTEAFF
TGTGCCAGCAGTTTAAGACAGATGCACACTGAAGCTTTCTTT
>NA|TRBD2|TRBV9|TRBJ2-1
CASSVAAGGPRAQFF
TGTGCCAGCAGCGTAGCAGCGGGGGGGCCGAGGGCGCAGTTCTTC
>few|NA|TRBV18|TRBJ1-1
CASTFRGGVAEAFF
TGTGCCAGCACTTTCCGGGGGGGTGTCGCTGAAGCTTTCTTT
>NA|TRBD2|TRBV19|TRBJ2-7
CASPQTCQAGVAYEQYF
TGTGCCAGCCCCCAAACCTGTCAAGCGGGGGTTGCGTACGAGCAGTACTTC
>NA|NA|TRBV5-4|TRBJ2-2
CASSLGRRDSNTGELFF
TGTGCCAGCAGCTTGGGTAGGAGGGATTCGAACACCGGGGAGCTGTTTTTT
>NA|NA|TRBV4-3|TRBJ2-7
CASSQYGGPYEQYF
TGCGCCAGCAGCCAGTATGGAGGACCCTACGAGCAGTACTTC
>NA|NA|TRBV15|TRBJ2-6
CATSSKTRSSGANVLTF
TGTGCCACCAGCTCGAAGACTCGGTCTTCTGGGGCCAACGTCCTGACTTTC
>NA|NA|TRBV6-4|TRBJ2-2
CASSRDFNTGELFF
TGTGCCAGCAGCCGGGACTTTAACACCGGGGAGCTGTTTTTT
>NA|TRBD1|TRBV5-1|TRBJ2-5
CASSLGQGVETQYF
TGCGCCAGCAGCTTGGGGCAGGGGGTAGAGACCCAGTACTTC
>NA|NA|TRBV4-3|TRBJ1-1
CASSQHPKGGNSEAFF
TGCGCCAGCAGCCAACACCCTAAGGGAGGTAACTCTGAAGCTTTCTTT
>NA|NA|TRBV15|TRBJ1-1
CATSRAFRDFTEAFF
TGTGCCACCAGCAGAGCGTTTAGGGACTTCACTGAAGCTTTCTTT
>NA|TRBD1|TRBV11-2|TRBJ1-2
CASSLNEGADYGYTF
TGTGCCAGCAGCTTAAATGAGGGGGCTGACTATGGCTACACCTTC
>NA|NA|TRBV6-2/TRBV6-3|TRBJ1-2
CASSWDIVTF
TGTGCCAGCAGTTGGGACATCGTCACCTTC
>NA|TRBD1|TRBV10-2|TRBJ2-7
CASTGTGVYEQYF
TGCGCCAGCACCGGGACAGGGGTCTACGAGCAGTACTTC
>NA|NA|TRBV24-1|TRBJ1-5
CATSDPLWPQHF
TGTGCCACCAGTGATCCCCTATGGCCCCAGCATTTT
>NA|NA|TRBV13|TRBJ2-1
CASSFSRGNEQFF
TGTGCCAGCAGCTTCAGCAGGGGCAATGAGCAGTTCTTC
>NA|TRBD2|TRBV9|TRBJ2-7
CASSPRTSGTEQYF
TGTGCCAGCAGCCCCCGGACTAGCGGGACCGAGCAGTACTTC
>NA|NA|TRBV7-2|TRBJ2-3
CASSSEYTQYF
TGTGCCAGCAGCTCGGAGTATACGCAGTATTTT
>NA|NA|TRBV2|TRBJ2-3
CASNRLTSTDTQYF
TGTGCCAGCAACCGACTCACTAGCACAGATACGCAGTATTTT
>NA|TRBD1|TRBV9|TRBJ1-2
CASSPLTQDRGQGYTF
TGTGCCAGCAGCCCCCTGACCCAGGACAGGGGCCAGGGCTACACCTTC
>NA|NA|TRBV7-9|TRBJ2-3
CASSLSQTDTQYF
TGTGCCAGCAGCTTAAGTCAGACAGATACGCAGTATTTT
>few|NA|TRBV4-3|TRBJ2-1
CASSHSPEVNDEQFF
TGCGCCAGCAGCCACTCCCCGGAGGTTAACGATGAGCAGTTCTTC
>NA|NA|TRBV3-1/TRBV3-2|TRBJ2-7
CASSQGGRRYEQYF
TGTGCCAGCAGCCAAGGGGGGAGGAGGTACGAGCAGTACTTC
>NA|TRBD1|TRBV5-6|TRBJ1-2
CASSLGPAGGSYGYTF
TGTGCCAGCAGCTTGGGGCCTGCAGGGGGTTCCTATGGCTACACCTTC
>NA|TRBD1|TRBV28|TRBJ1-6
CASSWGQEHSPLHF
TGTGCCAGCAGCTGGGGACAGGAGCATTCACCCCTCCACTTT
>NA|TRBD2|TRBV18|TRBJ2-7
CASSPTGAGGSSEQYF
TGTGCCAGCTCACCAACCGGGGCGGGGGGCTCTTCCGAGCAGTACTTC
>NA|TRBD1|TRBV6-5|TRBJ1-1
CASSLTGWDRNTEAFF
TGTGCCAGCAGTTTAACCGGTTGGGACAGGAACACTGAAGCTTTCTTT
>NA|TRBD2|TRBV6-2/TRBV6-3|TRBJ2-1
CASSYRGGPRLDNEQFF
TGTGCCAGCAGTTACCGGGGGGGCCCGAGACTCGACAATGAGCAGTTCTTC
>NA|TRBD1|TRBV6-5|TRBJ1-2
CASTDREDYGYTF
TGTGCCAGCACCGACAGGGAGGACTATGGCTACACCTTC
>NA|TRBD1|TRBV7-9|TRBJ1-1
CASSSPGTGNTEAFF
TGTGCCAGCAGCTCCCCCGGGACAGGGAACACTGAAGCTTTCTTT
>NA|NA|TRBV6-5|TRBJ1-6
CASSYIAGRINSPLHF
TGTGCCAGCAGTTACATAGCGGGACGGATTAATTCACCCCTCCACTTT
>few|TRBD1|TRBV7-3|TRBJ1-6
CASSGTGSQNSPLHF
TGTGCCAGCAGCGGGACAGGGTCCCAAAATTCACCCCTCCACTTT
>NA|NA|TRBV5-1|TRBJ2-3
CASSLAGADTQYF
TGCGCCAGCAGCTTGGCGGGTGCAGATACGCAGTATTTT